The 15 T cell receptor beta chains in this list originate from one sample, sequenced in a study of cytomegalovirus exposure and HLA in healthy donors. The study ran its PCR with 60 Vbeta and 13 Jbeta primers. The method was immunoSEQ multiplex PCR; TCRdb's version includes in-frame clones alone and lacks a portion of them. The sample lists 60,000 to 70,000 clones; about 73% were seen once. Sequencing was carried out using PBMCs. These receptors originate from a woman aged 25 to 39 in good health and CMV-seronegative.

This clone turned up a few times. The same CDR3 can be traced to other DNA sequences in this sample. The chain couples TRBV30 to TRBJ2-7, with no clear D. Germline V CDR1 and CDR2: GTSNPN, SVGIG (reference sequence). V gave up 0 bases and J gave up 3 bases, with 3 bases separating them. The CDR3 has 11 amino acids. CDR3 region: CAWSVLYEQYF. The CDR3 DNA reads TGTGCCTGGAGTGTACTCTACGAGCAGTACTTC.

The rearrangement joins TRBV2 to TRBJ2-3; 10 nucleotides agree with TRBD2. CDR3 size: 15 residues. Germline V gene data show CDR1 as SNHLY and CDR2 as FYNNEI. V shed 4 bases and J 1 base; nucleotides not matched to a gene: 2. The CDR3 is CASSAGTSGTDTQYF. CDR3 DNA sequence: TGTGCCAGCAGTGCCGGGACTAGCGGCACAGATACGCAGTATTTT.

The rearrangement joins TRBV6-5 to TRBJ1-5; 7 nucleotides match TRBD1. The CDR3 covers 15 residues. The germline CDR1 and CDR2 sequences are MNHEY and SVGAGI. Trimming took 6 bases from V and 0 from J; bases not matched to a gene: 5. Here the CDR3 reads CASRTDRDSNQPQHF. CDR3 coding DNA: TGTGCCAGCAGGACCGACAGGGATAGCAATCAGCCCCAGCATTTT.

CDR3 in amino acids: CASSQEAGWSGANVLTF. DNA of the CDR3: TGCGCCAGCAGCCAAGAAGCGGGGTGGTCTGGGGCCAACGTCCTGACTTTC. The chain links TRBV4-3 to TRBJ2-6; 7 bases are shared with TRBD2. Germline-derived CDR1 and CDR2 are LGHNA and YSLEER. The CDR3 runs to 17 residues. Trimming took 0 bases from V and 1 from J; bases not matched to a gene: 3.

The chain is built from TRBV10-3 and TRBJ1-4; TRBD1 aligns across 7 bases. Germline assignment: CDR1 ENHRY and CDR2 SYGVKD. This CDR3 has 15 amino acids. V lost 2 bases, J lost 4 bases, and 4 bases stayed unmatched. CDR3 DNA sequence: TGTGCCATCAGTGAGACAGGGGCCTATAATGAAAAACTGTTTTTT. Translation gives CAISETGAYNEKLFF.

CDR3 region: CASSQVKAGGNEKLFF. Written as DNA, the CDR3 is TGCGCCAGCAGCCAAGTCAAGGCTGGGGGGAATGAAAAACTGTTTTTT. The chain couples TRBV4-1 to TRBJ1-4; D is perhaps TRBD1 (5 bases). Germline values: CDR1 MGHRA, CDR2 YSYEKL. Trimming removed 1 base at V and 5 bases at J, with 14 bases between. CDR3 length: 16 amino acids.

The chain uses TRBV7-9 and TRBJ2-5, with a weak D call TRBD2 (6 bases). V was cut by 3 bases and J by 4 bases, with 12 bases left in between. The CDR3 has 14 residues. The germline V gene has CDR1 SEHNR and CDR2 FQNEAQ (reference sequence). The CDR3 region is CASSLPGLIETQYF. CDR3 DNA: TGTGCCAGCAGCTTGCCGGGACTGATAGAGACCCAGTACTTC.

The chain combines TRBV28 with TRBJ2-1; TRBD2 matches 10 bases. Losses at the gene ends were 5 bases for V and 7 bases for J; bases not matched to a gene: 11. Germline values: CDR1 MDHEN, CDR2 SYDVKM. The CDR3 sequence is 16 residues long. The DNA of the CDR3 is TGTGCCAGCAGTCCACCAGCGGGGGGGCTTATAAATGAGCAGTTCTTC. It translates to CASSPPAGGLINEQFF.

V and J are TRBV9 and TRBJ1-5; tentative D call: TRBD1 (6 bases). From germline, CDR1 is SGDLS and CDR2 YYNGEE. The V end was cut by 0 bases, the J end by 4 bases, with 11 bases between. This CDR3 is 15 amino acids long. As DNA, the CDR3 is TGTGCCAGCAGCGTAGATGGCAGGGGAAATCAGCCCCAGCATTTT. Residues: CASSVDGRGNQPQHF. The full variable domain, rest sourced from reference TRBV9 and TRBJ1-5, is DSGVTQTPKHLITATGQRVTLRCSPRSGDLSVYWYQQSLDQGLQFLIQYYNGEERAKGNILERFSAQQFPDLHSELNLSSLELGDSALYFCASSVDGRGNQPQHFGDGTRLSIL.

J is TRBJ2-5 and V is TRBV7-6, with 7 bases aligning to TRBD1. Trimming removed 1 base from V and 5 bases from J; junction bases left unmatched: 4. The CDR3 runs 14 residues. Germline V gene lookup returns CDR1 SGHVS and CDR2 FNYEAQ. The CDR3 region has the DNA TGTGCCAGCAGCTTAGAGGGCAGGGGGGAGACCCAGTACTTC. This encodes CASSLEGRGETQYF.

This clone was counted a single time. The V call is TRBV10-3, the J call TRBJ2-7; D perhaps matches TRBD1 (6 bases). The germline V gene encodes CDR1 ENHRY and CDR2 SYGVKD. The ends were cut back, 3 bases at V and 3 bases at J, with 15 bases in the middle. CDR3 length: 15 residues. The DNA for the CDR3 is TGTGCCATCAGTGACAACCTAGGGACAAACTACGAGCAGTACTTC. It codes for CAISDNLGTNYEQYF.

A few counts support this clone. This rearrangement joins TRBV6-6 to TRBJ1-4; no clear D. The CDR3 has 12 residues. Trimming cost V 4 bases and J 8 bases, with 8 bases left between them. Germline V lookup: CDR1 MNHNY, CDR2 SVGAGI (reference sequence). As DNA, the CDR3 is TGTGCCAGCAGTTCAGGAGGAGAAAAACTGTTTTTT. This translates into CASSSGGEKLFF.

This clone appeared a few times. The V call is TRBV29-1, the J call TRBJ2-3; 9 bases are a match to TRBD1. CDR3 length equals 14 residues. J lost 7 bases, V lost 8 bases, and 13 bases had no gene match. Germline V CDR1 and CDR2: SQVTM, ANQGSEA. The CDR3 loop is CSPLDRGDENTQYF. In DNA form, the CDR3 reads TGCAGCCCCTTGGACAGGGGTGATGAGAATACGCAGTATTTT.

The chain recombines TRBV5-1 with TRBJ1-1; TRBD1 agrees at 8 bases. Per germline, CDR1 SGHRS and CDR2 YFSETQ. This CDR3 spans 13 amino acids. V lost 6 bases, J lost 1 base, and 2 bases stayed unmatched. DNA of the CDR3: TGCGCCAGCATCGGACAGGGGAACACTGAAGCTTTCTTT. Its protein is CASIGQGNTEAFF.

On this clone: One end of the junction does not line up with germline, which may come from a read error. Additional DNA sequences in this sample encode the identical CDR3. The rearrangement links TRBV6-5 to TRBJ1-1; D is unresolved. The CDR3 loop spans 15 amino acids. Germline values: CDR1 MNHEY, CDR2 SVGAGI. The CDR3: CASSSASGGNTEAFF. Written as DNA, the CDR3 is TGTGCAAGCAGTTCCGCCTCCGGAGGGAACACTGAAGCTTTCTTT.